One sample yielded the 22 T cell receptor beta chains listed below, sequenced in a study of blood T cell repertoires in COVID-19. Profiled with immunoSEQ multiplex PCR; TCRdb holds only in-frame clones, not every one. The sample comprises some 54,000 clones, about 90% of which are singletons, and approximately 2.1% rests with the top ten. Sequences were obtained from peripheral blood. The source of these receptors is a man aged 55 to 70 with acute or convalescent COVID-19.

The rearrangement links TRBV24-1 to TRBJ2-1, with D tentatively TRBD2 (6 bases). Germline lookup yields CDR1 KGHDR and CDR2 SFDVKD. The ends were cut back, 4 bases at V and 4 bases at J, with 7 bases in the middle. The CDR3 has 13 residues. In DNA form, the CDR3 reads TGTGCCACCAGTGAACGGGAGTACAATGAGCAGTTCTTC. It translates to CATSEREYNEQFF.

The V call is TRBV5-1, the J call TRBJ1-5; 10 nucleotides match TRBD1. The CDR3 consists of 15 residues. Losses at the gene ends were 0 bases for V and 4 bases for J; bases not matched to a gene: 1. Germline CDR1 reads SGHRS; CDR2 reads YFSETQ. The CDR3 region has the DNA TGCGCCAGCAGCTTGGAGGGACAGGGGAATCAGCCCCAGCATTTT. This gives the protein CASSLEGQGNQPQHF.

This chain joins TRBV28 and TRBJ2-2; 7 nucleotides line up with TRBD1. Trimming took 4 bases from V and 4 from J; bases not matched to a gene: 3. The CDR3 spans 14 residues. From germline, CDR1 is MDHEN and CDR2 SYDVKM. The CDR3 is CASSSGTVTGELFF. The CDR3 DNA sequence: TGTGCCAGCAGTTCCGGGACAGTCACCGGGGAGCTGTTTTTT.

The CDR3 protein is CATSVSGGNEQYF. The DNA of the CDR3 is TGTGCCACCAGTGTTTCAGGAGGGAACGAGCAGTACTTC. The chain employs TRBV24-1 and TRBJ2-7; D might be TRBD2 (6 bases). The CDR3 is 13 residues long. V lost 5 bases and J lost 5, with 12 bases in between. Germline V gene data show CDR1 as KGHDR and CDR2 as SFDVKD.

The chain is built from TRBV7-9 and TRBJ1-2, with TRBD1 matching 9 bases. Germline trimming cut 3 bases from V and 8 bases from J; bases unmatched to any gene: 7. This CDR3 spans 14 amino acids. In germline, CDR1 is SEHNR, CDR2 FQNEAQ (reference sequence). The chain's CDR3 is CASSFGGTGKGYTF. Here the CDR3 DNA reads TGTGCCAGCAGCTTCGGCGGGACAGGGAAAGGCTACACCTTC.

The chain recombines TRBV7-3 with TRBJ2-1; 9 bases line up with TRBD2. The CDR3 runs to 17 residues. Losses at the gene ends were 1 base for V and 2 bases for J; bases not matched to a gene: 6. CDR1 SGHTA and CDR2 FQGTGA come from the germline V gene. The CDR3 reads CASSLSGRAVAYNEQFF. CDR3 bases: TGTGCCAGCAGCTTAAGCGGGAGGGCCGTAGCCTACAATGAGCAGTTCTTC.

The chain's CDR3 is CASSYSLGGPPYEQYF. DNA of the CDR3: TGTGCCAGCAGTTACTCGTTAGGGGGCCCTCCTTACGAGCAGTACTTC. J is TRBJ2-7 and V is TRBV6-5; 7 nucleotides match TRBD1. CDR1 MNHEY and CDR2 SVGAGI come from the germline V gene. V shed 0 bases and J 4 bases; nucleotides not matched to a gene: 9. The CDR3 has 16 amino acids.

V is TRBV7-2 and J is TRBJ1-2, with D possibly TRBD1 on 5 matching bases. The V end lost 5 bases, the J end lost 3 bases, and 13 bases lay between the germline ends. The CDR3 consists of 14 residues. Germline CDR1 SGHTA, CDR2 FQGNSA. DNA of the CDR3: TGTGCCAGCAGCCCCTCGGGGGGGGACTATGGCTACACCTTC. Protein product: CASSPSGGDYGYTF.

This clone has only one observation. DNA of the CDR3: TGCGCCAGCAGCTTGTCCAGGGGGAACACTGAAGCTTTCTTT. Amino acids: CASSLSRGNTEAFF. The V and J genes are TRBV5-1 and TRBJ1-1; possible D gene TRBD1, 6 bases. There are 14 residues in the CDR3. Germline V CDR1 and CDR2: SGHRS, YFSETQ. Trimming left V 1 base short and J 1 base short, with 8 bases between.

This clone was observed a few times. The V and J genes are TRBV28 and TRBJ1-1; unclear D gene. CDR1 and CDR2 (germline): MDHEN, SYDVKM. Trimming left V 8 bases short and J 7 bases short, with 23 bases between. This CDR3 has 15 residues. CDR3 protein: CASGGGAGLEGEAFF. The CDR3 DNA reads as TGTGCCAGCGGCGGCGGCGCAGGTTTGGAGGGTGAAGCTTTCTTT.

This sequence joins TRBV28 and TRBJ1-2, with a tentative D call TRBD1 (5 bases). CDR3 length equals 12 residues. Between the trimmed V and J ends, which lost 2 bases and 7 bases, there was a span of 8 bases. CDR1 is MDHEN and CDR2 is SYDVKM in the germline V gene. CDR3 region: CASSLGTSGYTF. DNA for the CDR3: TGTGCCAGCAGTTTAGGGACTAGTGGCTACACCTTC.

J is TRBJ1-5 and V is TRBV30; D not certain. This CDR3 spans 13 amino acids. Trimming stripped 1 base from V and 7 bases from J, with 11 bases between. Per germline, CDR1 GTSNPN and CDR2 SVGIG (reference sequence). DNA for the CDR3: TGTGCCTGGAGTGGTGGAGGGAGACAGCCCCAGCATTTT. This sequence encodes CAWSGGGRQPQHF.

On this clone itself: Other DNA sequences of this sample code for an identical CDR3. V and J are TRBV28 and TRBJ1-1; D possibly corresponds to TRBD1 (5 bases). This CDR3 is 12 amino acids long. CDR1 is MDHEN and CDR2 is SYDVKM in the germline V gene. Trimming stripped 4 bases from V and 5 bases from J, with 8 bases between. CDR3 sequence (DNA): TGTGCCAGCAGTTCCGGGGGAACTGAAGCTTTCTTT. It yields the protein CASSSGGTEAFF.

This clone was seen once. The rearrangement uses TRBV29-1 and TRBJ1-1, with D maybe TRBD1 (6 bases). Per the germline V gene, CDR1 is SQVTM and CDR2 is ANQGSEA. The CDR3 consists of 12 residues. V was clipped by 6 bases and J by 0 bases, with 8 bases between them. The CDR3 sequence is CSVTGMNTEAFF. The CDR3 DNA reads TGCAGCGTCACAGGGATGAACACTGAAGCTTTCTTT.

The rearrangement joins TRBV6-6 to TRBJ2-7; D is unclear. The CDR3 totals 11 residues. Trimming took 4 bases from V and 4 from J, leaving 5 bases between them. Germline CDR1 reads MNHNY; CDR2 reads SVGAGI (reference sequence). CDR3 in amino acids: CASSLRYEQYF. CDR3 nucleotide sequence: TGTGCCAGCAGTTTGCGTTACGAGCAGTACTTC.

This rearrangement joins TRBV6-1 to TRBJ1-2, with TRBD1 identical over 12 bases. The CDR3 is made up of 16 amino acids. Germline V gives CDR1 MNHNS, CDR2 SASEGT. Losses at the gene ends were 4 bases for V and 8 bases for J; bases not matched to a gene: 11. The CDR3 DNA reads TGTGCCAGCAGTGCGGGGACAGGGGGCCCCAATTGGGGCTACACCTTC. It is translated as CASSAGTGGPNWGYTF.

The chain employs TRBV4-1 and TRBJ1-5; D is uncertain. V was pared by 3 bases and J by 8 bases, with 17 bases between. Germline V gene data show CDR1 as MGHRA and CDR2 as YSYEKL. The CDR3 runs 15 residues. CDR3 residues: CASSHFLRFTEPQHF. CDR3 coding DNA: TGCGCCAGCAGCCATTTTCTCAGGTTCACGGAGCCCCAGCATTTT.

This clone was counted once. This chain connects TRBV5-1 to TRBJ2-5; TRBD2 might be the D (6 bases). CDR1 is SGHRS and CDR2 is YFSETQ in the germline V gene. Trimming pared 0 bases from V and 2 bases from J, leaving 11 bases between. The CDR3 is 15 residues long. The CDR3 DNA is TGCGCCAGCAGCTTGGGCGGGGTCCCGCAAGAGACCCAGTACTTC. Its protein is CASSLGGVPQETQYF.

The V and J genes are TRBV28 and TRBJ2-6; no clear D. The germline CDR1 and CDR2 sequences are MDHEN and SYDVKM. Trimming pared 2 bases from V and 4 bases from J, leaving 9 bases between. The CDR3 loop spans 15 amino acids. For the CDR3, the DNA is TGTGCCAGCAGTTTAAGAGGTCCCGGGGCCAACGTCCTGACTTTC. Encoded protein: CASSLRGPGANVLTF.

The chain employs TRBV11-2 and TRBJ2-1, with 9 bases fitting TRBD2. Germline V lookup: CDR1 SGHAT, CDR2 FQNNGV. Trimming cost V 6 bases and J 0 bases; bases outside gene matches: 0. The CDR3 is 14 residues long. CDR3 sequence: CASRLAGSYNEQFF. The CDR3 DNA follows: TGTGCCAGCAGACTAGCGGGCTCCTACAATGAGCAGTTCTTC.

This rearrangement joins TRBV7-9 to TRBJ1-2; a weak D match, TRBD1 (5 bases). Germline CDR1 reads SEHNR; CDR2 reads FQNEAQ (reference sequence). V was trimmed by 5 bases and J by 7 bases, leaving 17 bases between them. This CDR3 is 14 amino acids long. The CDR3 reads CASSPLAPGPGYTF. Here the CDR3 DNA reads TGTGCCAGCAGCCCCCTTGCCCCAGGGCCTGGCTACACCTTC.

The gene calls are TRBV9 and TRBJ2-2; D is unclear. CDR3 size: 15 residues. The ends were cut back, 4 bases at V and 1 base at J, with 11 bases in the middle. From germline, CDR1 is SGDLS and CDR2 YYNGEE. The CDR3 DNA follows: TGTGCCAGCAGCCCTCCTTCCGGGAACACCGGGGAGCTGTTTTTT. Residues: CASSPPSGNTGELFF.